This is a list of T cell receptor beta chains from one sample in a study of cytomegalovirus exposure and HLA in healthy donors. Assay: immunoSEQ multiplex PCR; the TCRdb copy retains only in-frame clones and omits some. The sample records around 170,000 clones, over 60% being singletons. Sequenced: PBMCs. The receptor source for this set is a girl between 5 and 17 years old in good health and CMV-seronegative. Both conserved end residues are part of each CDR3. Each record gives: CDR3 protein, CDR3 DNA, clone size, J gene, CDR3 length, D gene, V gene. A D gene is named only where the DNA matches it firmly. Some rows mark clone size as missing; the rest say once, few, many or name a class of expanded clone.

cdr3_aa: CASRDDRGVGELFF
cdr3_nt: TGTGCCAGCAGGGATGACAGGGGAGTTGGGGAGCTGTTTTTT
clone_size: .
j_call: TRBJ2-2
cdr3_length: 14
d_call: TRBD1
v_call: TRBV2

cdr3_aa: CASVPGGWDTEAFF
cdr3_nt: TGTGCTAGTGTTCCAGGGGGCTGGGACACTGAAGCTTTCTTT
clone_size: .
j_call: TRBJ1-1
cdr3_length: 14
d_call: TRBD1
v_call: TRBV12-5

cdr3_aa: CASSLYTGTGELFF
cdr3_nt: TGTGCCAGCAGCTTATATACGGGCACCGGGGAGCTGTTTTTT
clone_size: .
j_call: TRBJ2-2
cdr3_length: 14
d_call: .
v_call: TRBV7-2

cdr3_aa: CASSQTYRGPGNTIYF
cdr3_nt: TGTGCCAGCAGCCAAACATACAGGGGGCCTGGAAACACCATATATTTT
clone_size: .
j_call: TRBJ1-3
cdr3_length: 16
d_call: TRBD1
v_call: TRBV14

cdr3_aa: CASSLRERDQPQHF
cdr3_nt: TGTGCCAGCAGCTTACGGGAGAGGGATCAGCCCCAGCATTTT
clone_size: .
j_call: TRBJ1-5
cdr3_length: 14
d_call: .
v_call: TRBV7-6

cdr3_aa: CASSYFLGYTF
cdr3_nt: TGTGCCAGCAGTTATTTTCTTGGCTACACCTTC
clone_size: .
j_call: TRBJ1-2
cdr3_length: 11
d_call: .
v_call: TRBV6-6

cdr3_aa: CASSFPQGYEQYF
cdr3_nt: TGTGCCAGCAGCTTCCCACAGGGGTACGAGCAGTACTTC
clone_size: .
j_call: TRBJ2-7
cdr3_length: 13
d_call: TRBD1
v_call: TRBV7-9

cdr3_aa: CASSLEADTQYF
cdr3_nt: TGTGCCAGCAGCTTAGAAGCGGATACGCAGTATTTT
clone_size: .
j_call: TRBJ2-3
cdr3_length: 12
d_call: .
v_call: TRBV7-8

cdr3_aa: CASTRGWTGELFF
cdr3_nt: TGTGCCAGCACTAGGGGCTGGACCGGGGAGCTGTTTTTT
clone_size: .
j_call: TRBJ2-2
cdr3_length: 13
d_call: .
v_call: TRBV2

cdr3_aa: CASSLVPGVGTTNEKLFF
cdr3_nt: TGCGCCAGCAGCTTGGTCCCGGGAGTTGGGACAACTAATGAAAAACTGTTTTTT
clone_size: .
j_call: TRBJ1-4
cdr3_length: 18
d_call: .
v_call: TRBV5-1

cdr3_aa: CASSPLPGTPKGTDTQYF
cdr3_nt: TGTGCCAGCAGCCCCCTCCCCGGGACTCCCAAGGGAACAGATACGCAGTATTTT
clone_size: .
j_call: TRBJ2-3
cdr3_length: 18
d_call: .
v_call: TRBV7-3

cdr3_aa: CASSLVSVQETQYF
cdr3_nt: TGTGCCAGCAGCTTAGTGTCAGTCCAAGAGACCCAGTACTTC
clone_size: once
j_call: TRBJ2-5
cdr3_length: 14
d_call: .
v_call: TRBV11-2

cdr3_aa: CATFADYEQYF
cdr3_nt: TGTGCCACCTTTGCGGACTACGAGCAGTACTTC
clone_size: .
j_call: TRBJ2-7
cdr3_length: 11
d_call: .
v_call: TRBV6-1

cdr3_aa: CASSGGAIGELFF
cdr3_nt: TGTGCCAGTAGCGGGGGGGCGATCGGGGAGCTGTTTTTT
clone_size: .
j_call: TRBJ2-2
cdr3_length: 13
d_call: TRBD2
v_call: TRBV19

cdr3_aa: CASNGQGFHYGYTF
cdr3_nt: TGTGCCAGCAACGGACAGGGTTTCCACTATGGCTACACCTTC
clone_size: .
j_call: TRBJ1-2
cdr3_length: 14
d_call: TRBD1
v_call: TRBV6-5

cdr3_aa: CASRRDSVYGYTF
cdr3_nt: TGTGCCAGCAGAAGGGACAGCGTCTATGGCTACACCTTC
clone_size: .
j_call: TRBJ1-2
cdr3_length: 13
d_call: TRBD1
v_call: TRBV6-5

cdr3_aa: CASGLTGVGNEQFF
cdr3_nt: TGTGCTAGTGGTTTGACAGGGGTGGGTAATGAGCAGTTCTTC
clone_size: once
j_call: TRBJ2-1
cdr3_length: 14
d_call: TRBD1
v_call: TRBV12-5

cdr3_aa: CASSLVGRTGINQPQHF
cdr3_nt: TGTGCCAGCAGCTTAGTAGGAAGGACAGGGATTAATCAGCCCCAGCATTTT
clone_size: .
j_call: TRBJ1-5
cdr3_length: 17
d_call: TRBD1
v_call: TRBV7-8

cdr3_aa: CASSGQVYNEQFF
cdr3_nt: TGTGCCAGCTCGGGACAGGTTTACAATGAGCAGTTCTTC
clone_size: .
j_call: TRBJ2-1
cdr3_length: 13
d_call: TRBD1
v_call: TRBV6-1

cdr3_aa: CASSLPRGGEGYEQYF
cdr3_nt: TGTGCCAGCAGCCTCCCCCGGGGGGGGGAAGGCTACGAGCAGTACTTC
clone_size: .
j_call: TRBJ2-7
cdr3_length: 16
d_call: TRBD2
v_call: TRBV7-8

cdr3_aa: CASSLDRSSGNTIYF
cdr3_nt: TGTGCCAGTAGTTTGGACAGGAGCTCTGGAAACACCATATATTTT
clone_size: .
j_call: TRBJ1-3
cdr3_length: 15
d_call: TRBD1
v_call: TRBV19

cdr3_aa: CASSRKTGKVNTEAFF
cdr3_nt: TGTGCCAGCAGCCGAAAGACAGGGAAGGTGAACACTGAAGCTTTCTTT
clone_size: .
j_call: TRBJ1-1
cdr3_length: 16
d_call: TRBD1
v_call: TRBV5-8

cdr3_aa: CASRLQGANYGYTF
cdr3_nt: TGTGCCAGCAGGTTACAGGGGGCTAACTATGGCTACACCTTC
clone_size: .
j_call: TRBJ1-2
cdr3_length: 14
d_call: TRBD1
v_call: TRBV2

cdr3_aa: CASSQTMTGNSPLHF
cdr3_nt: TGCGCCAGCAGCCAAACTATGACAGGGAACTCACCCCTCCACTTT
clone_size: .
j_call: TRBJ1-6
cdr3_length: 15
d_call: TRBD1
v_call: TRBV4-1

cdr3_aa: CASNAGTPTYNEQFF
cdr3_nt: TGTGCCAGCAATGCCGGGACTCCCACCTACAATGAGCAGTTCTTC
clone_size: .
j_call: TRBJ2-1
cdr3_length: 15
d_call: .
v_call: TRBV2

cdr3_aa: CASSPGRDTGELFF
cdr3_nt: TGTGCCAGCAGTCCTGGGAGAGACACCGGGGAGCTGTTTTTT
clone_size: few
j_call: TRBJ2-2
cdr3_length: 14
d_call: .
v_call: TRBV25-1

cdr3_aa: CASSLGQGVGGYTF
cdr3_nt: TGTGCCAGCAGCCTTGGACAGGGTGTAGGTGGCTACACCTTC
clone_size: .
j_call: TRBJ1-2
cdr3_length: 14
d_call: TRBD1
v_call: TRBV7-3

cdr3_aa: CASNSGQSNTEAFF
cdr3_nt: TGTGCCAGCAACTCTGGACAGTCGAACACTGAAGCTTTCTTT
clone_size: .
j_call: TRBJ1-1
cdr3_length: 14
d_call: .
v_call: TRBV6-5

cdr3_aa: CASILTGGWSEAFF
cdr3_nt: TGTGCCAGCATACTGACAGGGGGCTGGAGCGAAGCTTTCTTT
clone_size: few
j_call: TRBJ1-1
cdr3_length: 14
d_call: TRBD1
v_call: TRBV28

cdr3_aa: CASSSGQGYTEAFF
cdr3_nt: TGTGCCAGCAGTTCAGGACAGGGCTACACTGAAGCTTTCTTT
clone_size: few
j_call: TRBJ1-1
cdr3_length: 14
d_call: TRBD1
v_call: TRBV2

cdr3_aa: CASSVGGGGNYGYTF
cdr3_nt: TGTGCCAGCAGCGTAGGAGGGGGCGGTAACTATGGCTACACCTTC
clone_size: .
j_call: TRBJ1-2
cdr3_length: 15
d_call: TRBD1
v_call: TRBV9

cdr3_aa: CATSRGLISNQPQHF
cdr3_nt: TGTGCCACCAGCAGGGGGCTGATAAGCAATCAGCCCCAGCATTTT
clone_size: once
j_call: TRBJ1-5
cdr3_length: 15
d_call: .
v_call: TRBV15

cdr3_aa: CASSPGAGGPQHF
cdr3_nt: TGTGCCAGCAGCCCCGGGGCCGGGGGGCCCCAGCATTTT
clone_size: few
j_call: TRBJ1-5
cdr3_length: 13
d_call: .
v_call: TRBV6-5

cdr3_aa: CAIVGDSMSSYNEQFF
cdr3_nt: TGTGCCATCGTTGGAGACAGTATGAGCTCCTACAATGAGCAGTTCTTC
clone_size: .
j_call: TRBJ2-1
cdr3_length: 16
d_call: .
v_call: TRBV10-3

cdr3_aa: CASSLNTGSGNTIYF
cdr3_nt: TGCGCCAGCAGCTTGAATACAGGGTCTGGAAACACCATATATTTT
clone_size: once
j_call: TRBJ1-3
cdr3_length: 15
d_call: .
v_call: TRBV5-1

cdr3_aa: CASSLSIEAVTNYGYTF
cdr3_nt: TGTGCCAGCAGTTTATCGATAGAGGCAGTAACTAACTATGGCTACACCTTC
clone_size: few
j_call: TRBJ1-2
cdr3_length: 17
d_call: .
v_call: TRBV27

cdr3_aa: CASSFDTQETQYF
cdr3_nt: TGTGCCAGCAGCTTTGACACCCAAGAGACCCAGTACTTC
clone_size: .
j_call: TRBJ2-5
cdr3_length: 13
d_call: .
v_call: TRBV5-6

cdr3_aa: CASSDLLPYRGYTF
cdr3_nt: TGTGCCAGCAGTGACCTTCTGCCCTACAGGGGCTACACCTTC
clone_size: once
j_call: TRBJ1-2
cdr3_length: 14
d_call: .
v_call: TRBV6-1

cdr3_aa: CASSLFPSGGTDTQYF
cdr3_nt: TGTGCCAGCAGCTTATTTCCTAGCGGGGGCACAGATACGCAGTATTTT
clone_size: .
j_call: TRBJ2-3
cdr3_length: 16
d_call: TRBD2
v_call: TRBV7-2

cdr3_aa: CAWREELNSPLHF
cdr3_nt: TGTGCCTGGAGAGAGGAGCTAAATTCACCCCTCCACTTT
clone_size: .
j_call: TRBJ1-6
cdr3_length: 13
d_call: .
v_call: TRBV30

cdr3_aa: CASSLGHTGYYEQYF
cdr3_nt: TGTGCCAGCAGCTTGGGGCATACAGGGTACTACGAGCAGTACTTC
clone_size: .
j_call: TRBJ2-7
cdr3_length: 15
d_call: .
v_call: TRBV5-6

cdr3_aa: CASSLGTVNEKLFF
cdr3_nt: TGTGCCAGCAGCTTAGGGACAGTTAATGAAAAACTGTTTTTT
clone_size: few
j_call: TRBJ1-4
cdr3_length: 14
d_call: .
v_call: TRBV7-9

cdr3_aa: CASSVALAGGTNEQFF
cdr3_nt: TGTGCCAGCAGCGTAGCTCTGGCGGGGGGTACGAATGAGCAGTTCTTC
clone_size: .
j_call: TRBJ2-1
cdr3_length: 16
d_call: TRBD2
v_call: TRBV9

cdr3_aa: CASSLAQGANYGYTF
cdr3_nt: TGTGCCAGCAGCTTAGCGCAGGGGGCAAACTATGGCTACACCTTC
clone_size: .
j_call: TRBJ1-2
cdr3_length: 15
d_call: TRBD1
v_call: TRBV7-9

cdr3_aa: CSVARNTEAFF
cdr3_nt: TGCAGCGTGGCCCGCAACACTGAAGCTTTCTTT
clone_size: .
j_call: TRBJ1-1
cdr3_length: 11
d_call: .
v_call: TRBV29-1

cdr3_aa: CASRRAPLTLNEQFF
cdr3_nt: TGTGCCAGCAGGCGGGCCCCCCTTACCCTCAATGAGCAGTTCTTC
clone_size: .
j_call: TRBJ2-1
cdr3_length: 15
d_call: .
v_call: TRBV6-5

cdr3_aa: CATGWRAQETQYF
cdr3_nt: TGTGCCACCGGTTGGAGAGCCCAAGAGACCCAGTACTTC
clone_size: few
j_call: TRBJ2-5
cdr3_length: 13
d_call: .
v_call: TRBV15